The 19 T cell receptor beta chains below were found in one sample sequenced in a study of T cell responses to AZD1222 COVID-19 vaccine. Assay: immunoSEQ multiplex PCR; the TCRdb copy retains only in-frame clones and omits some. The data show over 85,000 clones, over 85% seen once. The sequencing here drew on peripheral blood, taken on day 0 of AZD1222 vaccination. Every receptor here comes from an adult in good health.

The chain joins TRBV19 to TRBJ2-2; the D is unclear. This CDR3 contains 12 residues. Germline CDR1 reads LNHDA; CDR2 reads SQIVND (reference sequence). V was pared by 5 bases and J by 10 bases, with 11 bases between. CDR3 residues: CASSVTRAELFF. CDR3 coding DNA: TGTGCCAGTAGTGTCACCCGGGCGGAGCTGTTTTTT.

This clone has a single count. This chain connects TRBV4-3 to TRBJ2-2; D is undetermined. Germline CDR1 reads LGHNA; CDR2 reads YSLEER. The CDR3 contains 15 residues. Trimming removed 1 base at V and 7 bases at J, with 13 bases between. For the CDR3, the DNA is TGCGCCAGCAGCCAAGGCGTTGGGTTTGGCGGGGAGCTGTTTTTT. Its translation is CASSQGVGFGGELFF.

This chain connects TRBV28 to TRBJ2-2; 9 bases align to TRBD1. Per the germline V gene, CDR1 is MDHEN and CDR2 is SYDVKM. The CDR3 spans 16 residues. V dropped 7 bases and J dropped 5; count of bases not matched to a gene: 11. The CDR3 DNA is TGTGCCAGCATCACGAGGACAGGGGATGTAACCGGGGAGCTGTTTTTT. Translating gives CASITRTGDVTGELFF.

Here the CDR3 reads CASRHRGLAGVKETQYF. The CDR3 DNA reads TGTGCCAGCAGACACAGGGGACTAGCGGGAGTCAAAGAGACCCAGTACTTC. The chain employs TRBV28 and TRBJ2-5; 14 bases align to TRBD2. The ends lost 6 bases at V and 3 bases at J; junction bases unmatched: 9. The CDR3 loop spans 17 amino acids. CDR1 and CDR2 from the germline V gene are MDHEN and SYDVKM.

The chain has TRBV7-9 and TRBJ1-4; TRBD1 matches 7 bases. CDR1 and CDR2 (germline): SEHNR, FQNEAQ (reference sequence). The CDR3 length is 16 residues. Losses at the gene ends were 5 bases for V and 4 bases for J; bases not matched to a gene: 10. The CDR3 DNA sequence: TGTGCCAGCAGCCCCTTCAAGGGGGCTAATAATGAAAAACTGTTTTTT. Residues: CASSPFKGANNEKLFF.

V is TRBV2 and J is TRBJ2-5; 8 bases align to TRBD2. CDR1 and CDR2 (germline): SNHLY, FYNNEI. The CDR3 totals 16 residues. Unmatched junction bases numbered 9, after V lost 4 bases and J lost 2 bases. DNA of the CDR3: TGTGCCAGCAGTGTTTCCGTCGCGGGGGGACAAGAGACCCAGTACTTC. Protein sequence: CASSVSVAGGQETQYF.

This chain links TRBV23-1 with TRBJ1-5; D is unresolved. TRBV23-1 is known as an ORF, though its function is uncertain. Trimming removed 1 base from V and 1 base from J, with 8 bases in between. The CDR3 covers 15 residues. The CDR3 DNA follows: TGCGCCAGCAGTCAATTCAGCATAAGCAATCAGCCCCAGCATTTT. Protein sequence: CASSQFSISNQPQHF.

J is TRBJ2-2 and V is TRBV7-2; a weak D match, TRBD1 (6 bases). This CDR3 contains 14 residues. Germline CDR1 reads SGHTA; CDR2 reads FQGNSA. Trimming removed 10 bases from V and 0 bases from J, with 12 bases in between. The CDR3, as DNA: TGTGCCACCCAGAGGGACACGAACACCGGGGAGCTGTTTTTT. Amino acids: CATQRDTNTGELFF.

The chain carries TRBV9 and TRBJ2-1; 7 bases match TRBD1. The trim removed 1 base at V and 7 bases at J, leaving 5 bases unmatched. The CDR3 consists of 14 residues. The germline gives CDR1 SGDLS, CDR2 YYNGEE. The CDR3 DNA reads TGTGCCAGCAGCGTACTACAGGGGTTGAATGAGCAGTTCTTC. It translates to CASSVLQGLNEQFF.

This chain connects TRBV27 to TRBJ2-3; D ambiguous. Trimming pared 4 bases from V and 0 bases from J, leaving 5 bases between. The CDR3 is 13 residues long. The germline V gene has CDR1 MNHEY and CDR2 SMNVEV (reference sequence). The CDR3 is CASSSGSTDTQYF. The CDR3 DNA sequence: TGTGCCAGCAGTTCTGGTAGCACAGATACGCAGTATTTT.

In its sample, this clone was seen once. The rearrangement joins TRBV7-2 to TRBJ1-1, with a possible D match to TRBD1 (5 bases). This CDR3 comprises 17 residues. Trimming pared 5 bases from V and 2 bases from J, leaving 21 bases between. Germline values: CDR1 SGHTA, CDR2 FQGNSA. The CDR3 is CASSRDSPPPPNTEAFF. CDR3 nucleotides: TGTGCCAGCAGCCGCGACAGCCCACCCCCCCCTAACACTGAAGCTTTCTTT.

This sequence joins TRBV19 and TRBJ1-2, with 7 bases identical to TRBD1. This CDR3 is 15 amino acids long. CDR1 and CDR2 (germline): LNHDA, SQIVND (reference sequence). The ends lost 4 bases at V and 2 bases at J; junction bases unmatched: 7. CDR3 DNA sequence: TGTGCCAGTAGTAAACCGGGACAGCTAAACTATGGCTACACCTTC. It translates to CASSKPGQLNYGYTF.

This chain links TRBV18 with TRBJ2-1, with D possibly TRBD2 on 5 matching bases. Between the trimmed V and J ends, which lost 0 bases and 6 bases, there was a span of 9 bases. CDR1 is KGHSH and CDR2 is LQKENI in the germline V gene. The CDR3 consists of 14 residues. The CDR3 loop reads CASSPPASGNEQFF. CDR3 bases: TGTGCCAGCTCACCACCGGCGAGCGGCAATGAGCAGTTCTTC.

The rearrangement joins TRBV28 to TRBJ2-5; 8 positions match TRBD2. The V gene's germline CDR1 is MDHEN and CDR2 SYDVKM. Losses at the gene ends were 5 bases for V and 4 bases for J; bases not matched to a gene: 6. This CDR3 contains 14 residues. CDR3 loop: CASSPPGRAETQYF. CDR3 DNA sequence: TGTGCCAGCAGTCCTCCCGGGAGGGCAGAGACCCAGTACTTC. Supplemented by reference TRBV28 and TRBJ2-5, the full variable domain reads DVKVTQSSRYLVKRTGEKVFLECVQDMDHENMFWYRQDPGLGLRLIYFSYDVKMKEKGDIPEGYSVSREKKERFSLILESASTNQTSMYLCASSPPGRAETQYFGPGTRLLVL.

V usage is TRBV20-1 and J usage is TRBJ2-3; D possibly corresponds to TRBD2 (5 bases). The CDR3 is made up of 11 amino acids. CDR1 is DFQATT, CDR2 SNEGSKA, per germline (reference sequence). V lost 3 bases and J lost 6, with 7 bases in between. The CDR3 DNA follows: TGCAGTGCTAGGGGCGGGGATACGCAGTATTTT. Its translation: CSARGGDTQYF.

This rearrangement joins TRBV19 to TRBJ1-3; 7 nucleotides agree with TRBD1. After removal of 1 base from V and 0 bases from J, the junction contained 6 bases not matched to a gene. This CDR3 has 17 residues. Germline CDR1 and CDR2: LNHDA and SQIVND (reference sequence). CDR3 loop: CASSIGRGQLSGNTIYF. CDR3 nucleotides: TGTGCCAGTAGTATAGGGAGGGGACAGCTCTCTGGAAACACCATATATTTT.

This clone was seen once. The genes are TRBV30 and TRBJ2-5; D gene unclear. V gave up 2 bases and J gave up 5 bases, with 9 bases separating them. CDR1 is GTSNPN, CDR2 SVGIG, per germline (reference sequence). The CDR3 extends over 12 amino acids. CDR3 in amino acids: CAWSSLAETQYF. CDR3 coding DNA: TGTGCCTGGAGTTCCCTCGCGGAGACCCAGTACTTC. Drawing the rest from reference TRBV30 and TRBJ2-5, the complete variable domain is SQTIHQWPATLVQPVGSPLSLECTVEGTSNPNLYWYRQAAGRGLQLLFYSVGIGQISSEVPQNLSASRPQDRQFILSSKKLLLSDSGFYLCAWSSLAETQYFGPGTRLLVL.

The chain couples TRBV29-1 to TRBJ1-5; 7 bases line up with TRBD1. With 4 bases clipped from V and 7 bases from J, the junction kept 4 bases outside the gene matches. This CDR3 region has 12 residues. The germline V gene encodes CDR1 SQVTM and CDR2 ANQGSEA. CDR3 sequence: CSVGGGEQPQHF. The CDR3 DNA sequence: TGCAGCGTTGGAGGGGGCGAGCAGCCCCAGCATTTT. Filled out from reference TRBV29-1 and TRBJ1-5, the complete variable domain reads SAVISQKPSRDICQRGTSLTIQCQVDSQVTMMFWYRQQPGQSLTLIATANQGSEATYESGFVIDKFPISRPNLTFSTLTVSNMSPEDSSIYLCSVGGGEQPQHFGDGTRLSIL.

The chain employs TRBV30 and TRBJ2-3, with unresolved D. This CDR3 region has 14 residues. The ends were cut back, 3 bases at V and 1 base at J, with 11 bases in the middle. Germline V lookup: CDR1 GTSNPN, CDR2 SVGIG (reference sequence). The CDR3, as DNA: TGTGCCTGGAGCAGTGGTGGTGGCACAGATACGCAGTATTTT. It specifies CAWSSGGGTDTQYF.